The 18 T cell receptor beta chains reported below all come from one sample, sequenced in a study of blood T cell repertoires in COVID-19 (dated by TCRdb to 2020 to 2022). Receptors were amplified or captured by the immunoSEQ multiplex PCR assay. In its TCRdb copy, this immuneACCESS table keeps in-frame sequences only and misses some clones. Where compared with another copy, unresolved V genes explain less than half of these, and the others have no known cause. This sample comprises 300,000 to 400,000 clones, approximately 85% of them detected only once. The ten largest clones represent just over 7% of the sample. Sample: peripheral blood. Receptors were obtained from a human donor in a cohort sampled during active COVID-19.

This clone was seen a single time. This chain connects TRBV5-1 to TRBJ2-7; the D is unclear. Per germline, CDR1 SGHRS and CDR2 YFSETQ. Trimming pared 0 bases from V and 5 bases from J, leaving 6 bases between. This CDR3 region has 12 residues. CDR3 residues: CASSLDPDEQYF. The CDR3 DNA sequence: TGCGCCAGCAGCTTGGACCCGGACGAGCAGTACTTC.

V usage is TRBV3-1 (or the pseudogene TRBV3-2) and J usage is TRBJ1-2, with D possibly matching TRBD1 (6 bases). V was shortened by 3 bases and J by 5 bases, with 13 bases between the two germline ends. From germline, CDR1 is LGHDT and CDR2 YNNKEL (reference sequence). There are 14 residues in the CDR3. CDR3 protein: CASSHPTGKYGYTF. DNA for the CDR3: TGTGCCAGCAGCCACCCCACAGGGAAATATGGCTACACCTTC.

The chain combines TRBV9 with TRBJ2-1, with 7 bases identical to TRBD1. The CDR3 runs to 17 residues. With V trimmed by 3 bases and J by 5 bases, 14 bases remained unmatched. Germline assignment: CDR1 SGDLS and CDR2 YYNGEE. For the CDR3, the DNA is TGTGCCAGCAGCGGAAGGGGGCCCCAGGGAACCCACAATGAGCAGTTCTTC. Translation: CASSGRGPQGTHNEQFF.

This clone was seen a few times. The chain has TRBV19 and TRBJ2-7, with 7 bases matching TRBD1. The CDR3 has 14 amino acids. CDR1 is LNHDA, CDR2 SQIVND, per germline (reference sequence). Unmatched junction bases numbered 2, after V lost 2 bases and J lost 1 base. The CDR3 protein is CASSIRDSSYEQYF. The CDR3 nucleotides are TGTGCCAGTAGTATAAGGGACAGTTCCTACGAGCAGTACTTC.

The V gene is TRBV6-5, the J gene TRBJ2-4; 10 positions match TRBD2. V trimming: 8 bases; J trimming: 1 base; junction bases outside the gene matches: 2. The CDR3 length is 14 residues. Germline V lookup: CDR1 MNHEY, CDR2 SVGAGI. CDR3 DNA: TGTGCCAGCGATAGCGGGGGGGCCAAAAACATTCAGTACTTC. Encoded protein: CASDSGGAKNIQYF.

The sample holds one count of this clone. J is TRBJ2-2 and V is TRBV7-6; D gene uncertain. With 5 bases removed from V and 0 bases from J, the gap between germline ends came to 7 bases. CDR3 length: 14 residues. CDR1 is SGHVS and CDR2 is FNYEAQ in the germline V gene. The CDR3 region is CASSLATNTGELFF. CDR3 DNA: TGTGCCAGCAGCCTCGCGACGAACACCGGGGAGCTGTTTTTT.

This clone was seen a single time. The chain is built from TRBV30 and TRBJ1-6; 10 nucleotides align to TRBD1. V lost 5 bases and J lost 8; bases outside the gene matches: 6. This CDR3 region has 14 residues. CDR1 is GTSNPN, CDR2 SVGIG, per germline (reference sequence). The CDR3 DNA follows: TGTGCCTGGTGTCTCGGACAGGGGGATTCACCCCTCCACTTT. It yields the protein CAWCLGQGDSPLHF. Filled out from reference TRBV30 and TRBJ1-6, the complete variable domain reads SQTIHQWPATLVQPVGSPLSLECTVEGTSNPNLYWYRQAAGRGLQLLFYSVGIGQISSEVPQNLSASRPQDRQFILSSKKLLLSDSGFYLCAWCLGQGDSPLHFGNGTRLTVT.

V usage is TRBV7-3 and J usage is TRBJ1-2; TRBD1 agrees at 9 bases. The CDR3 runs 14 residues. The trim removed 5 bases at V and 4 bases at J, leaving 5 bases unmatched. Germline CDR1 reads SGHTA; CDR2 reads FQGTGA. CDR3 bases: TGTGCCAGCAGCAGCGGACAGGGGCGCTATGGCTACACCTTC. This codes for CASSSGQGRYGYTF.

In its sample, this clone was seen a few times. V and J are TRBV30 and TRBJ2-7; D is possibly TRBD1 (5 bases). Trimming removed 6 bases from V and 3 bases from J, with 18 bases in between. Germline loops: CDR1 GTSNPN, CDR2 SVGIG (reference sequence). This CDR3 is 14 amino acids long. The CDR3 sequence is CACSPQGNIYEQYF. The CDR3 DNA follows: TGTGCCTGCAGTCCCCAGGGAAACATCTACGAGCAGTACTTC.

This clone was seen at least ten times. The chain links TRBV15 to TRBJ2-4; D perhaps matches TRBD2 (5 bases). Trimming left V 0 bases short and J 1 base short, with 10 bases between. CDR3 length: 16 residues. The germline CDR1 and CDR2 sequences are LNHNV and YYDKDF (reference sequence). The CDR3 spells CATSRERGFAKNIQYF. The CDR3 DNA follows: TGTGCCACCAGCAGAGAACGAGGGTTTGCCAAAAACATTCAGTACTTC.

V usage is TRBV5-4 and J usage is TRBJ2-6, with no clear D. The CDR3 consists of 13 residues. V lost 9 bases and J lost 2, with 9 bases in between. Germline-derived CDR1 and CDR2 are SGHNT and YYREEE (reference sequence). The CDR3: CATLVPGANVLTF. The CDR3 DNA reads as TGTGCCACCCTAGTACCTGGGGCCAACGTCCTGACTTTC. The whole variable domain, remainder taken from reference TRBV5-4 and TRBJ2-6, is ETGVTQSPTHLIKTRGQQVTLRCSSQSGHNTVSWYQQALGQGPQFIFQYYREEENGRGNFPPRFSGLQFPNYSSELNVNALELDDSALYLCATLVPGANVLTFGAGSRLTVL.

The chain couples TRBV5-6 to TRBJ2-2; D ambiguous. Germline V gene data show CDR1 as SGHDT and CDR2 as YYEEEE. With 2 bases removed from V and 6 bases from J, the gap between germline ends came to 8 bases. The CDR3 spans 13 residues. The CDR3 nucleotides are TGTGCCAGCAGCTTCGGGTTGGCCGGGGAGCTGTTTTTT. Translation: CASSFGLAGELFF. The variable domain in full, with the rest retrieved from reference TRBV5-6 and TRBJ2-2, is DAGVTQSPTHLIKTRGQQVTLRCSPKSGHDTVSWYQQALGQGPQFIFQYYEEEERQRGNFPDRFSGHQFPNYSSELNVNALLLGDSALYLCASSFGLAGELFFGEGSRLTVL.

The V call is TRBV24-1, the J call TRBJ2-2, with a weak D call TRBD1 (5 bases). The CDR3 consists of 15 residues. V lost 0 bases to trimming and J lost 5 bases, with 9 bases between them. Germline assignment: CDR1 KGHDR and CDR2 SFDVKD. For the CDR3, the DNA is TGTGCCACCAGTGATTTGCAGGGCCAAACCGGGGAGCTGTTTTTT. Its protein is CATSDLQGQTGELFF.

This clone appeared a few times. V usage is TRBV5-4 and J usage is TRBJ1-4; possible D gene TRBD1, 5 bases. Germline values: CDR1 SGHNT, CDR2 YYREEE (reference sequence). This CDR3 contains 14 residues. V lost 4 bases to trimming and J lost 6 bases, with 13 bases between them. The DNA of the CDR3 is TGTGCCAGCAGCCAAGACAGCGGGGATGAAAAACTGTTTTTT. It translates to CASSQDSGDEKLFF. Looking up the rest from reference TRBV5-4 and TRBJ1-4 gives the full variable domain: ETGVTQSPTHLIKTRGQQVTLRCSSQSGHNTVSWYQQALGQGPQFIFQYYREEENGRGNFPPRFSGLQFPNYSSELNVNALELDDSALYLCASSQDSGDEKLFFGSGTQLSVL.

The rearrangement joins TRBV27 to TRBJ2-3; a weak D match, TRBD2 (6 bases). This CDR3 has 14 residues. CDR1 and CDR2 from the germline V gene are MNHEY and SMNVEV (reference sequence). V was shortened by 8 bases and J by 2 bases, with 14 bases between the two germline ends. The CDR3 here is CASSRGFPTDTQYF. In nucleotides, the CDR3 is TGTGCCAGCTCCCGGGGGTTTCCCACAGATACGCAGTATTTT.

V and J are TRBV30 and TRBJ1-3, with 7 bases that match TRBD1. The trim removed 3 bases at V and 10 bases at J, leaving 12 bases unmatched. The V gene's germline CDR1 is GTSNPN and CDR2 SVGIG (reference sequence). The CDR3 contains 14 residues. CDR3 region: CAWSRAGGLKTIYF. The CDR3 coding sequence is TGTGCCTGGAGCAGGGCAGGGGGATTGAAAACCATATATTTT.

This chain joins TRBV4-1 and TRBJ2-2; 7 bases map to TRBD1. Per germline, CDR1 MGHRA and CDR2 YSYEKL. With 5 bases clipped from V and 3 bases from J, the junction kept 3 bases outside the gene matches. This CDR3 comprises 14 residues. The CDR3 region is CASSSGQYTGELFF. CDR3 coding DNA: TGCGCCAGCAGCTCGGGACAGTACACCGGGGAGCTGTTTTTT.

This chain connects TRBV28 to TRBJ1-1; 10 bases fit TRBD1. CDR1 is MDHEN and CDR2 is SYDVKM in the germline V gene. Germline trimming cut 6 bases from V and 5 bases from J; bases unmatched to any gene: 6. The CDR3 length is 14 residues. The CDR3: CASRGTGDVTEAFF. Here the CDR3 DNA reads TGTGCCAGCAGAGGGACAGGGGATGTAACTGAAGCTTTCTTT.